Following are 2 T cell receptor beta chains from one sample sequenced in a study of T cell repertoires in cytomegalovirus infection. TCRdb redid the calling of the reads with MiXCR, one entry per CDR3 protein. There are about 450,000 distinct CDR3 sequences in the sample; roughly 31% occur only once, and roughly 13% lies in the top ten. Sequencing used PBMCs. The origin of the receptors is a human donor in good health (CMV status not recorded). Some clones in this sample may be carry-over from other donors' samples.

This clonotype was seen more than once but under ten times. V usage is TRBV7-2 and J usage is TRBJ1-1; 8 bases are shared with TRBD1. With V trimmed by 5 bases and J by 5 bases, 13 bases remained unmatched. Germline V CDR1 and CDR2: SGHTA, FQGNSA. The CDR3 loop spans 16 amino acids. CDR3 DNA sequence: TGTGCCAGCAGCCCCCGCCGGACAGGGAGGCCGACTGAAGCTTTCTTT. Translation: CASSPRRTGRPTEAFF. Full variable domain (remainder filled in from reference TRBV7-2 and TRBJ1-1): GAGVSQSPSNKVTEKGKDVELRCDPISGHTALYWYRQSLGQGLEFLIYFQGNSAPDKSGLPSDRFSAERTGGSVSTLTIQRTQQEDSAVYLCASSPRRTGRPTEAFFGQGTRLTVV.

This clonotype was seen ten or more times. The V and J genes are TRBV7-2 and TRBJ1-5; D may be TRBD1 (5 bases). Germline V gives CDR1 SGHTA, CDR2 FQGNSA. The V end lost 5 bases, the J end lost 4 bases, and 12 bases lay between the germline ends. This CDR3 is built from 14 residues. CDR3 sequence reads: CASSPGHPNQPQHF. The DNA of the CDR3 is TGTGCCAGCAGCCCTGGACATCCGAATCAGCCCCAGCATTTT.